This T cell receptor beta chain came from a study of T cell clones after liver transplantation. Across the study: TCRbeta sequencing after a pre-transplant mixed lymphocyte reaction identified graft-donor-reactive clones, later tracked in post-transplant blood. Samples came pre-transplant, pre-randomization before withdrawal, and post-randomization after withdrawal ended. HCV positivity affected three of eight recipients; the rest lacked autoimmune or viral indications.

Germline V gene lookup returns CDR1 SGHRS and CDR2 YFSETQ. V lost 4 bases to trimming and J lost 3 bases; unmatched junction nucleotides: 4. This CDR3 has 16 amino acids. Generated by immunoSEQ multiplex PCR, the TCRdb table keeps only in-frame clones and is missing some. Of 99,000 or so clones in the sample, around four fifths were seen once. V and J are TRBV5-1 and TRBJ2-1; 13 nucleotides agree with TRBD2. This clonotype was obtained from a human donor who received a liver transplant. Sample: CD4+ T cells from blood, taken before liver transplant. The CDR3 loop is CASSKTSGRSYNEQFF. In nucleotides, the CDR3 is TGCGCCAGCAGCAAGACTAGCGGGAGGAGCTACAATGAGCAGTTCTTC.